This T cell receptor (beta chain) was retrieved from a study of shared clonotypes between healthy human individuals. J was trimmed by 5 bases and V by 6 bases; bases with no gene match: 5. The CDR3 sequence is 14 residues long. Germline values: CDR1 MDHEN, CDR2 SYDVKM. The authors loaded approximately 220 ng DNA, about 30,000 T cell genomes, into sorted-subset replicate PCRs. The assay was immunoSEQ multiplex PCR, and TCRdb's table has in-frame clones only and misses some. This sample has about 1 million clones, with about 75% found just once. To note about this clone: Additional DNA sequences in this sample encode the identical CDR3.

The clonotype originates from a man younger than 30 in good health. The chain joins TRBV28 to TRBJ2-2; 8 positions match TRBD1. The specimen was memory CD4+ T cells sorted from blood. As to subset: CD45RA-negative fraction. The CDR3 coding sequence is TGTGCCAGCAGGGGGACAGGAGATACCGGGGAGCTGTTTTTT. This codes for CASRGTGDTGELFF.